This TCR beta chain stems from a study of T cells in Graves' hyperthyroidism and ophthalmopathy. V was shortened by 5 bases and J by 6 bases, with 9 bases between the two germline ends. Germline V CDR1 and CDR2: SNHLY, FYNNEI. This CDR3 spans 12 amino acids. Amplified TCR beta CDR3 regions derived from RNA transcripts. HTBI primers were employed in a first-round RT-PCR of the TCR CDR3. Each CDR3 protein gets one entry after TCRdb re-called the multiplex PCR reads with MiXCR. The table records over 550,000 distinct CDR3 sequences, about a sixth of them present only once. The diagnoses drew upon clinical symptoms, serum thyroxine and TRAb, thyroid ultrasound and orbital computed tomography. This clonotype was observed once.

The chain employs TRBV2 and TRBJ2-3; D is undetermined. The receptor comes from a woman under 30 with Graves' hyperthyroidism. Sequencing used blood. The CDR3, as DNA: TGTGCCAGCAGTACCGGCTGGGATACGCAGTATTTT. Residues: CASSTGWDTQYF.